This entry is about one TCR beta chain. What it binds is not known. This entry is derived from a study of T cell responses to AZD1222 COVID-19 vaccine. Findings and limits, study-wide: It should be noted that donors were predominantly white British and more often female, and clonal diversity was possibly underestimated.

The CDR3 covers 15 residues. The germline V and J ends were trimmed by 2 bases and 0 bases, with 11 bases remaining between them. The germline V gene has CDR1 SGHVS and CDR2 FNYEAQ. Produced via immunoSEQ multiplex PCR; TCRdb's table is partial and in-frame only. The sample lists about 67,000 clones, 80% to 90% occurring once. The input for sequencing was peripheral blood, taken on day 0 of AZD1222 vaccination. The sequence came from an adult in good health. J is TRBJ2-7 and V is TRBV7-6; D is perhaps TRBD1 (5 bases). The CDR3 DNA follows: TGTGCCAGCAGCTTAAAGTTCGACAGCTCCTACGAGCAGTACTTC. Translation: CASSLKFDSSYEQYF.